These 12 T cell receptor beta chains were sequenced from one sample in a study of cytomegalovirus exposure and HLA in healthy donors. Both 60 Vbeta primers and 13 Jbeta primers went into the PCR. Generated by immunoSEQ multiplex PCR, the TCRdb table keeps only in-frame clones and is missing some. The repertoire holds more than 90,000 clones, with approximately 81% as singletons. The sample consisted of PBMCs. The receptors shown here come from a woman aged 18-29 years in good health and CMV-seropositive.

The rearrangement links TRBV7-2 to TRBJ2-7, with 14 bases fitting TRBD2. Germline V gives CDR1 SGHTA, CDR2 FQGNSA. The CDR3 length is 18 residues. Germline trimming cut 5 bases from V and 5 bases from J; bases unmatched to any gene: 14. In DNA, the CDR3 is TGTGCCAGCAGCAACCCTGGACTAGCGGGAGGTCTCCGGCACGAGCAGTACTTC. Translation: CASSNPGLAGGLRHEQYF.

This chain connects TRBV9 to TRBJ2-1, with 10 bases that match TRBD2. CDR3 length: 17 residues. V lost 0 bases and J lost 7; bases outside the gene matches: 10. Germline values: CDR1 SGDLS, CDR2 YYNGEE. Here the CDR3 DNA reads TGTGCCAGCAGCGTAGGTAGTAGCGGGGGGCCGGGGAATGAGCAGTTCTTC. Its translation: CASSVGSSGGPGNEQFF.

The chain links TRBV7-9 to TRBJ1-4; TRBD1 agrees at 8 bases. This CDR3 is built from 14 residues. J gave up 6 bases and V 5 bases, and 5 bases lay outside the gene matches. Per germline, CDR1 SEHNR and CDR2 FQNEAQ (reference sequence). CDR3 DNA sequence: TGTGCCAGCAGCCCCGGGACAGGATATGAAAAACTGTTTTTT. Its protein is CASSPGTGYEKLFF. Full variable domain (rest looked up from reference TRBV7-9 and TRBJ1-4): DTGVSQNPRHKITKRGQNVTFRCDPISEHNRLYWYRQTLGQGPEFLTYFQNEAQLEKSRLLSDRFSAERPKGSFSTLEIQRTEQGDSAMYLCASSPGTGYEKLFFGSGTQLSVL.

The chain recombines TRBV18 with TRBJ1-1; D not certain. The CDR3 covers 13 residues. V shed 3 bases and J shed 5 bases, with 10 bases lying between them. Per the germline V gene, CDR1 is KGHSH and CDR2 is LQKENI. Here the CDR3 DNA reads TGTGCCAGCTCACCGACCCCCGGGACTGAAGCTTTCTTT. Residues: CASSPTPGTEAFF. Based on the CDR3 plus reference TRBV18 and TRBJ1-1, the full variable domain is NAGVMQNPRHLVRRRGQEARLRCSPMKGHSHVYWYRQLPEEGLKFMVYLQKENIIDESGMPKERFSAEFPKEGPSILRIQQVVRGDSAAYFCASSPTPGTEAFFGQGTRLTVV.

The rearrangement uses TRBV5-6 and TRBJ1-2, with TRBD1 identical over 10 bases. Germline trimming cut 3 bases from V and 4 bases from J; bases unmatched to any gene: 6. This CDR3 has 15 amino acids. Per the germline V gene, CDR1 is SGHDT and CDR2 is YYEEEE. Written as DNA, the CDR3 is TGTGCCAGCAGCTATGGACAGGGGGTCACCTATGGCTACACCTTC. This encodes CASSYGQGVTYGYTF.

The rearrangement links TRBV19 to TRBJ1-1; D perhaps matches TRBD1 (5 bases). The CDR3 totals 15 residues. V lost 3 bases and J lost 2, with 13 bases in between. The V gene's germline CDR1 is LNHDA and CDR2 SQIVND (reference sequence). The CDR3 sequence is CASSIPGRINTEAFF. The CDR3 nucleotides are TGTGCCAGTAGTATCCCAGGGCGGATCAACACTGAAGCTTTCTTT.

This chain links TRBV18 with TRBJ2-2, with TRBD1 matching over 8 bases. Unmatched junction bases numbered 12, after V lost 3 bases and J lost 0 bases. Germline CDR1 and CDR2: KGHSH and LQKENI. The CDR3 has 19 amino acids. DNA for the CDR3: TGTGCCAGCTCACCTAATTACAGGGGGAGTGTGTCGAACACCGGGGAGCTGTTTTTT. As protein: CASSPNYRGSVSNTGELFF.

CDR3 sequence (DNA): TGTGCCATCAGTGAGCCGGGAGGGGCAGGTAATTCCTACGAGCAGTACTTC. It encodes CAISEPGGAGNSYEQYF. The rearrangement joins TRBV10-3 to TRBJ2-5; 8 bases fit TRBD2. With the DNA end fitting TRBJ2-7 better, the J assignment may be wrong. Germline V gene sequence: CDR1 ENHRY, CDR2 SYGVKD. The CDR3 is 17 amino acids.

This sequence joins TRBV6-6 and TRBJ1-5; possible D gene TRBD1, 6 bases. Trimming took 2 bases from V and 6 from J, leaving 17 bases between them. CDR3 size: 16 residues. Germline V gene sequence: CDR1 MNHNY, CDR2 SVGAGI (reference sequence). The CDR3 DNA reads as TGTGCCAGCAGTTACAGGGCAGGGACACCAGGTCAGCCCCAGCATTTT. Its protein product is CASSYRAGTPGQPQHF.

The chain is built from TRBV5-4 and TRBJ2-1; 11 bases agree with TRBD1. The CDR3 is 15 residues long. V was pared by 3 bases and J by 5 bases, with 4 bases of the junction left unmatched. Germline-derived CDR1 and CDR2 are SGHNT and YYREEE (reference sequence). For the CDR3, the DNA is TGTGCCAGCAGCTGGACAGGGGGCGGACACAATGAGCAGTTCTTC. Protein product: CASSWTGGGHNEQFF.

This sequence joins TRBV6-7 and TRBJ1-5; the D is unclear. TRBV6-7 is marked as an open reading frame, function uncertain. Trimming cost V 4 bases and J 5 bases, with 24 bases left between them. The CDR3 extends over 18 amino acids. CDR3 sequence reads: CASSSSATTLPHDQPQHF. The CDR3 DNA is TGTGCCAGCAGTTCCAGCGCAACGACCTTACCTCATGATCAGCCCCAGCATTTT.

The V call is TRBV14, the J call TRBJ1-1; D remains ambiguous. V was pared by 4 bases and J by 0 bases, with 6 bases between. The CDR3 extends over 13 amino acids. Germline CDR1 is SGHDN and CDR2 is FVKESK. CDR3 amino acids: CASSLYMNTEAFF. The CDR3 nucleotides read TGTGCCAGCAGCCTTTACATGAACACTGAAGCTTTCTTT.